The clone carrying this T cell receptor beta chain appeared a single time. Its specificity is not known. This sample stems from a study of T cells in localized non-small cell lung cancer. The assay was immunoSEQ multiplex PCR, and TCRdb's table has in-frame clones only and misses some. The sample lists approximately 70,000 clones, 86% seen once, with 20% to 25% in the top ten. Findings and limits, study-wide: Uninvolved adjacent lung showed the highest T cell clonality, exceeding tumor. An association was observed between higher blood T cell density and longer overall survival.

With 4 bases removed from V and 4 bases from J, the gap between germline ends came to 8 bases. Germline V gene data show CDR1 as SNHLY and CDR2 as FYNNEI. The CDR3 consists of 13 residues. The receptor comes from a male donor at least 60 years old with stage III squamous cell lung carcinoma. This rearrangement joins TRBV2 to TRBJ1-3; D remains ambiguous. Source: peripheral blood, taken before any cancer treatment. This chain's CDR3 is CASSGARGNTIYF. In DNA, the CDR3 is TGTGCCAGCAGTGGGGCCCGCGGAAACACCATATATTTT.